The 20 T cell receptor beta chains below were found in one sample sequenced in a study of blood T cell repertoires in COVID-19. Produced via immunoSEQ multiplex PCR; TCRdb's table is partial and in-frame only. The data hold 95,000 to 120,000 clones, with approximately 84% observed a single time. The material sequenced was peripheral blood. The receptors were sampled from a middle-aged man with acute or convalescent COVID-19.

This chain links TRBV6-6 with TRBJ2-3; TRBD2 matches at 9 bases. The ends lost 10 bases at V and 7 bases at J; junction bases unmatched: 15. CDR3 length: 15 residues. Germline CDR1 MNHNY, CDR2 SVGAGI (reference sequence). In DNA form, the CDR3 reads TGTGCCACCCTCCCCGGGGCGGGGGGGCTCAATACGCAGTATTTT. It specifies CATLPGAGGLNTQYF.

This sequence joins TRBV5-4 and TRBJ2-3; 9 bases map to TRBD2. The germline V gene encodes CDR1 SGHNT and CDR2 YYREEE (reference sequence). The junction had 5 bases not matched to a gene; V was cut back by 2 bases and J by 4 bases. This CDR3 contains 15 residues. CDR3 nucleotides: TGTGCCAGCAGCTTTGGCGGGGGGGAGGCAGATACGCAGTATTTT. Protein product: CASSFGGGEADTQYF.

V is TRBV3-1 (or the pseudogene TRBV3-2) and J is TRBJ2-3; no clear D gene. Germline V gene lookup returns CDR1 LGHDT and CDR2 YNNKEL (reference sequence). This CDR3 contains 15 residues. With 2 bases removed from V and 2 bases from J, the gap between germline ends came to 11 bases. This chain's CDR3 is CASSQRYEFTDTQYF. CDR3 coding DNA: TGTGCCAGCAGCCAACGATACGAGTTCACAGATACGCAGTATTTT.

This clone has a handful of counts. V gene TRBV24-1 combines with J gene TRBJ1-2; no clear D. The V end lost 5 bases, the J end lost 8 bases, and 14 bases lay between the germline ends. This CDR3 has 13 amino acids. CDR1 is KGHDR and CDR2 is SFDVKD in the germline V gene. This CDR3 reads CATSVGPRLGYTF. The CDR3 DNA reads TGTGCCACCAGTGTTGGCCCCAGACTGGGCTACACCTTC.

The chain links TRBV27 to TRBJ2-1, with D unclear. CDR1 MNHEY and CDR2 SMNVEV come from the germline V gene (reference sequence). There are 13 residues in the CDR3. The ends were cut back, 5 bases at V and 9 bases at J, with 14 bases in the middle. CDR3 coding DNA: TGTGCCAGCAGTAAGGAGTTTGGTGGTGAGCAGTTCTTC. This translates into CASSKEFGGEQFF.

CDR3 in DNA: TGTGCCAGCAGTTACTCCGGGGGCACTGAAGCTTTCTTT. As protein: CASSYSGGTEAFF. This chain joins TRBV6-5 and TRBJ1-1, with D perhaps TRBD1 (5 bases). V was trimmed by 0 bases and J by 4 bases, leaving 6 bases between them. The CDR3 covers 13 residues. CDR1 MNHEY and CDR2 SVGAGI come from the germline V gene.

The table lists this clone with a count of one. The rearrangement links TRBV19 to TRBJ2-7, with 8 nucleotides matching TRBD2. CDR3 length: 15 residues. With 3 bases clipped from V and 0 bases from J, the junction kept 4 bases outside the gene matches. Germline CDR1 and CDR2: LNHDA and SQIVND (reference sequence). The CDR3 spells CASSIGRGASYEQYF. CDR3 sequence (DNA): TGTGCCAGTAGTATTGGGCGGGGGGCCTCCTACGAGCAGTACTTC. Filled out from reference TRBV19 and TRBJ2-7, the complete variable domain reads DGGITQSPKYLFRKEGQNVTLSCEQNLNHDAMYWYRQDPGQGLRLIYYSQIVNDFQKGDIAEGYSVSREKKESFPLTVTSAQKNPTAFYLCASSIGRGASYEQYFGPGTRLTVT.

V gene TRBV4-1 combines with J gene TRBJ1-1; D is possibly TRBD1 (5 bases). V lost 1 base to trimming and J lost 6 bases, with 18 bases between them. The CDR3 is made up of 16 amino acids. Germline CDR1 and CDR2: MGHRA and YSYEKL. The CDR3 region is CASSQASAGRVPEAFF. In DNA form, the CDR3 reads TGCGCCAGCAGCCAAGCGAGCGCAGGGAGGGTGCCTGAAGCTTTCTTT.

This chain links TRBV27 with TRBJ2-1; the D gene is possibly TRBD2 (5 bases). Germline values: CDR1 MNHEY, CDR2 SMNVEV (reference sequence). Trimming removed 7 bases from V and 4 bases from J, with 11 bases in between. The CDR3 spans 13 residues. In nucleotides, the CDR3 is TGTGCCAGCACCCGGGCGGGTTACAATGAGCAGTTCTTC. This codes for CASTRAGYNEQFF.

This clone was seen only once. The chain combines TRBV2 with TRBJ2-1; TRBD2 is a possible D gene (6 bases). Germline CDR1 SNHLY, CDR2 FYNNEI. V lost 4 bases and J 10 bases, leaving 8 bases between the germline ends. The CDR3 length is 11 residues. The CDR3 DNA reads as TGTGCCAGCAGTGTGCTAGCGGAGCAGTTCTTC. Translating it yields CASSVLAEQFF. Together with reference TRBV2 and TRBJ2-1, the CDR3 gives the full variable domain: EPEVTQTPSHQVTQMGQEVILRCVPISNHLYFYWYRQILGQKVEFLVSFYNNEISEKSEIFDDQFSVERPDGSNFTLKIRSTKLEDSAMYFCASSVLAEQFFGPGTRLTVL.

The chain recombines TRBV7-6 with TRBJ2-1; weak D call: TRBD2 (6 bases). Germline CDR1 and CDR2: SGHVS and FNYEAQ. The CDR3 length is 14 residues. V lost 5 bases to trimming and J lost 7 bases, with 15 bases between them. In nucleotides, the CDR3 is TGTGCCAGCAGCGCAGTTGACGGAGGGAATGAGCAGTTCTTC. This gives the protein CASSAVDGGNEQFF. The full variable domain, its missing parts supplied by reference TRBV7-6 and TRBJ2-1, is GAGVSQSPRYKVTKRGQDVALRCDPISGHVSLYWYRQALGQGPEFLTYFNYEAQQDKSGLPNDRFSAERPEGSISTLTIQRTEQRDSAMYRCASSAVDGGNEQFFGPGTRLTVL.

The rearrangement links TRBV5-5 to TRBJ1-1, with a tentative D call TRBD1 (5 bases). V was cut by 5 bases and J by 1 base, with 9 bases left in between. The V gene's germline CDR1 is SGHKS and CDR2 YYEKEE (reference sequence). The CDR3 contains 13 residues. The DNA for the CDR3 is TGTGCCAGCAGACTTACAGGGAACACTGAAGCTTTCTTT. Its translation: CASRLTGNTEAFF.

The chain employs TRBV9 and TRBJ2-3, with 8 positions matching TRBD1. This CDR3 has 14 amino acids. CDR1 SGDLS and CDR2 YYNGEE come from the germline V gene. J was trimmed by 9 bases and V by 4 bases; bases with no gene match: 10. The CDR3 protein is CASSLGQDRGTQYF. In nucleotides, the CDR3 is TGTGCCAGCAGCTTGGGACAGGACCGAGGAACGCAGTATTTT.

The chain recombines TRBV4-1 with TRBJ2-4; D is unclear. The germline CDR1 and CDR2 sequences are MGHRA and YSYEKL. The CDR3 runs to 13 residues. With 5 bases removed from V and 6 bases from J, the gap between germline ends came to 11 bases. The CDR3 spells CASSITVGNIQYF. CDR3 coding DNA: TGCGCCAGCAGCATCACCGTCGGAAACATTCAGTACTTC.

J is TRBJ2-3 and V is TRBV7-2; TRBD2 agrees at 7 bases. CDR3 length: 16 residues. From germline, CDR1 is SGHTA and CDR2 FQGNSA. The V gene end was trimmed by 5 bases and the J gene end by 0 bases; junction bases not matched to a gene: 8. The CDR3 loop is CASSKGLGLSTDTQYF. CDR3 nucleotide sequence: TGTGCCAGCAGCAAAGGACTAGGACTGAGCACAGATACGCAGTATTTT.

The CDR3 sequence: CASSPPQGLSGNTIYF. The CDR3 nucleotides read TGTGCCAGCTCACCACCTCAGGGACTAAGTGGAAACACCATATATTTT. The V and J genes are TRBV18 and TRBJ1-3, with D perhaps matching TRBD1 (5 bases). Trimming shortened V by 0 bases and J by 3 bases, and 12 bases separated the two germline ends. This CDR3 spans 16 amino acids. Looked up from germline, CDR1 is KGHSH and CDR2 is LQKENI.

The chain combines TRBV2 with TRBJ2-2; D is ambiguous. The CDR3 is 15 amino acids. Trimming left V 1 base short and J 5 bases short, with 11 bases between. The germline V gene encodes CDR1 SNHLY and CDR2 FYNNEI. CDR3 in DNA: TGTGCCAGCAGTGAAGACGGTCCCTTTACCGGGGAGCTGTTTTTT. It specifies CASSEDGPFTGELFF.

The chain carries TRBV6-5 and TRBJ1-2; D is possibly TRBD1 (5 bases). Between the trimmed V and J ends, which lost 2 bases and 7 bases, there was a span of 17 bases. Germline V CDR1 and CDR2: MNHEY, SVGAGI. CDR3 length: 15 amino acids. CDR3 DNA sequence: TGTGCCAGCAGTTACGACATTCAGGGTACTGGTGGCTACACCTTC. Translation: CASSYDIQGTGGYTF.

The rearrangement joins TRBV24-1 to TRBJ2-5; 11 bases are a match to TRBD2. This CDR3 has 14 amino acids. The germline CDR1 and CDR2 sequences are KGHDR and SFDVKD. The trim removed 8 bases at V and 0 bases at J, leaving 1 base unmatched. CDR3 DNA: TGTGCCACCATGGGACTAGCGGACCAAGAGACCCAGTACTTC. Protein product: CATMGLADQETQYF.

This chain uses TRBV5-4 with TRBJ2-6; D possibly corresponds to TRBD1 (6 bases). Germline V gene sequence: CDR1 SGHNT, CDR2 YYREEE (reference sequence). This CDR3 is 17 amino acids long. V gave up 4 bases and J gave up 4 bases, with 18 bases separating them. CDR3 sequence: CASSTGEGVAGANVLTF. The CDR3 coding sequence is TGTGCCAGCAGCACCGGTGAGGGGGTGGCGGGGGCCAACGTCCTGACTTTC.